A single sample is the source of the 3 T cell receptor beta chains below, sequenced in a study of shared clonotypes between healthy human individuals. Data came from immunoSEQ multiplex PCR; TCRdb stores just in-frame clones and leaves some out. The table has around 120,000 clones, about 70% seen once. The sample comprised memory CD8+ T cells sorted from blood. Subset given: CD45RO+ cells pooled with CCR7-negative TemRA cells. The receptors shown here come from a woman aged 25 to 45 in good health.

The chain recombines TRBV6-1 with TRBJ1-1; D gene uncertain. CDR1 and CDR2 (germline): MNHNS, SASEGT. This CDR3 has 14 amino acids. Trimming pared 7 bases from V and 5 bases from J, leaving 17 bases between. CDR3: CASTWEVFGTEAFF. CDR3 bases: TGTGCCAGCACCTGGGAAGTGTTCGGAACTGAAGCTTTCTTT.

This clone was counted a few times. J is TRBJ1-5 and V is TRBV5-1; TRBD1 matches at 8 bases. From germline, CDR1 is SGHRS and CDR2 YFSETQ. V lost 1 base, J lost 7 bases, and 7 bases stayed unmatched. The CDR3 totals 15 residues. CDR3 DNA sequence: TGCGCCAGCAGCTTGTCCACAGGGGGACAGCAGCCCCAGCATTTT. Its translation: CASSLSTGGQQPQHF.

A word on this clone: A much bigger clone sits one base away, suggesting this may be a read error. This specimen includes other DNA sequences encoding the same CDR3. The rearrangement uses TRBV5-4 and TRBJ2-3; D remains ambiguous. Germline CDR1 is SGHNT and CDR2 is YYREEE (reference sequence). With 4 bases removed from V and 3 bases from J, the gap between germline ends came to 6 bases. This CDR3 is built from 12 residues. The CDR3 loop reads CASSRSTDTQYF. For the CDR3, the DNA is TGTGCCAGCAGCCGATCTACAGATACGCAGTATTTT.